This T cell receptor beta chain was identified during a study of low-dose radiotherapy and immunotherapy resistance in tumors. Alpha and beta chains were covered, as first-strand cDNA relied on TRAV- and TRBV-specific primers. The authors ran about 20 PCR cycles to amplify TCRs with a constant-region primer and V-primer adapter. The mRNA that was isolated underwent amplification by in vitro transcription. From the reads, TCRdb called clonotypes with MiXCR, one entry per CDR3 protein. This repertoire shows around 10,000 distinct CDR3 sequences, about 47% found once; its top ten account for 7% to 8.5%. The junction had 7 bases not matched to a gene; V was cut back by 4 bases and J by 1 base. The germline V gene has CDR1 SGHKS and CDR2 YYEKEE (reference sequence). This CDR3 is 15 amino acids long. Eligibility criteria specified advanced solid malignancies devoid of tumor-infiltrating lymphocytes. This clonotype showed up just a few times.

This TCR came from a human donor with advanced metastatic prostate, ovarian, gallbladder or colorectal cancer (not recorded which). This table probably holds off-target reads from a library built for another chain. The gene calls are TRBV5-5 and TRBJ2-7, with 8 nucleotides matching TRBD2. The CDR3: CASSPRLASSYEQYF. For the CDR3, the DNA is TGTGCCAGCAGCCCCCGACTAGCGAGTTCCTACGAGCAGTACTTC.